This TCR beta chain is from a study of CD8+ T cells in alopecia areata. Study in general: Treatment of the treated patients consisted of oral tofacitinib, 5 to 10 mg twice daily. Findings and limits, study-wide: Many expanded lesional clones persisted in scalp and blood during tofacitinib treatment.

A few counts support this clone. Antigen specificity is unknown. cDNA prepared by RNA extraction and subsequent reverse transcription served as the template for sequencing. The method was immunoSEQ multiplex PCR; TCRdb's version includes in-frame clones alone and lacks a portion of them. The top ten clones hold 5% to 7% of a sample with 100,000 to 150,000 clones, around 63% of them seen once. Trimming took off 3 bases at V and 3 bases at J, with 23 bases between the two ends. Germline CDR1 reads SGHVS; CDR2 reads FQNEAQ. This CDR3 is 18 amino acids long. Stated treatment: oral pan-JAK inhibitor, 5-10 mg twice daily.

The chain uses TRBV7-8 and TRBJ1-2, with a tentative D call TRBD1 (5 bases). This sample comprised CD4+ T cells sorted from blood, obtained at week 4, from a patient treated with tofacitinib. The clonotype originates from a human donor with alopecia areata. Here the CDR3 reads CASSLAPPGPVDDYGYTF. DNA of the CDR3: TGTGCCAGCAGCTTGGCGCCACCGGGACCAGTGGATGACTATGGCTACACCTTC.